Following are 18 T cell receptor beta chains from one sample sequenced in a study of T cell changes during pregnancy in multiple sclerosis. The method was immunoSEQ multiplex PCR; TCRdb's version includes in-frame clones alone and lacks a portion of them. The sample holds about 48,000 clones, about 93% seen once. The source material was CD4+ T cells from peripheral blood mononuclear cells, sampled in the first trimester of pregnancy. These receptors all come from a female donor with multiple sclerosis, enrolled in a pregnancy study.

The rearrangement uses TRBV18 and TRBJ1-2; D gene uncertain. Germline CDR1 and CDR2: KGHSH and LQKENI. The CDR3 runs 13 residues. V was shortened by 5 bases and J by 3 bases, with 10 bases between the two germline ends. The CDR3 sequence is CASSGMADYGYTF. The DNA of the CDR3 is TGTGCCAGCTCAGGTATGGCAGACTATGGCTACACCTTC.

The chain has TRBV5-6 and TRBJ2-7; TRBD2 might be the D (5 bases). Per germline, CDR1 SGHDT and CDR2 YYEEEE. The CDR3 spans 14 residues. Trimming removed 4 bases at V and 0 bases at J, with 11 bases between. The CDR3 sequence: CASSPVGDSYEQYF. As DNA, the CDR3 is TGTGCCAGCAGCCCCGTCGGGGACTCCTACGAGCAGTACTTC.

J is TRBJ1-2 and V is TRBV6-5; D remains unclear. V lost 10 bases and J lost 0, with 12 bases in between. This CDR3 is built from 13 residues. Germline V lookup: CDR1 MNHEY, CDR2 SVGAGI. The CDR3 protein is CATLSDTNYGYTF. The DNA for the CDR3 is TGTGCCACCCTCAGCGATACTAACTATGGCTACACCTTC.

The chain combines TRBV19 with TRBJ1-5; D remains unclear. The CDR3 has 16 residues. V was clipped by 7 bases and J by 7 bases, with 23 bases between them. CDR1 is LNHDA and CDR2 is SQIVND in the germline V gene (reference sequence). The CDR3, as DNA: TGTGCCAGTACTCAAACGACCGCGGGGAAGTGGCAGCCCCAGCATTTT. Translation: CASTQTTAGKWQPQHF.

The V gene is TRBV9, the J gene TRBJ2-5; D not certain. The CDR3 is made up of 13 amino acids. The ends were cut back, 4 bases at V and 5 bases at J, with 12 bases in the middle. The germline V gene encodes CDR1 SGDLS and CDR2 YYNGEE. The CDR3 region is CASSPRNGETQYF. The CDR3 DNA reads TGTGCCAGCAGCCCTAGAAATGGGGAGACCCAGTACTTC. The complete variable domain, with remaining parts taken from reference TRBV9 and TRBJ2-5, reads DSGVTQTPKHLITATGQRVTLRCSPRSGDLSVYWYQQSLDQGLQFLIQYYNGEERAKGNILERFSAQQFPDLHSELNLSSLELGDSALYFCASSPRNGETQYFGPGTRLLVL.

The J gene is TRBJ2-1, the V gene TRBV7-3, with D uncertain. Trimming pared 4 bases from V and 4 bases from J, leaving 14 bases between. From germline, CDR1 is SGHTA and CDR2 FQGTGA. This CDR3 comprises 15 residues. CDR3 in DNA: TGTGCCAGCAGCTCCGACCCGGCGGATTACAATGAGCAGTTCTTC. Translating gives CASSSDPADYNEQFF.

The chain joins TRBV19 to TRBJ2-3; possible D gene TRBD2, 5 bases. There are 13 residues in the CDR3. Germline V CDR1 and CDR2: LNHDA, SQIVND (reference sequence). Trimming removed 6 bases at V and 3 bases at J, with 10 bases between. CDR3 residues: CASRSDSTDTQYF. CDR3 coding DNA: TGTGCCAGTAGATCGGACTCGACAGATACGCAGTATTTT.

The rearrangement uses TRBV19 and TRBJ2-5; possible D gene TRBD2, 6 bases. There are 14 residues in the CDR3. V lost 6 bases and J lost 4, with 15 bases in between. Per germline, CDR1 LNHDA and CDR2 SQIVND (reference sequence). In DNA form, the CDR3 reads TGTGCCAGTAGGGAGAAACCGGGACTAGAGACCCAGTACTTC. Protein: CASREKPGLETQYF.

The chain employs TRBV9 and TRBJ2-5; TRBD2 is a possible D gene (7 bases). V was clipped by 0 bases and J by 1 base, with 16 bases between them. The CDR3 spans 17 residues. CDR1 SGDLS and CDR2 YYNGEE come from the germline V gene. CDR3 amino acids: CASSVDVTGGLQETQYF. The CDR3 nucleotides read TGTGCCAGCAGCGTAGATGTGACGGGGGGCCTCCAAGAGACCCAGTACTTC.

This CDR3 is CASSVGANEKLFF. The CDR3 DNA is TGTGCCAGCAGTGTCGGGGCTAATGAAAAACTGTTTTTT. V and J are TRBV6-1 and TRBJ1-4; D not certain. Germline V lookup: CDR1 MNHNS, CDR2 SASEGT. The CDR3 contains 13 residues. The V end lost 4 bases, the J end lost 3 bases, and 6 bases lay between the germline ends.

V is TRBV29-1 and J is TRBJ2-7; 9 bases match TRBD1. Germline values: CDR1 SQVTM, CDR2 ANQGSEA. V trimming: 5 bases; J trimming: 3 bases; junction bases outside the gene matches: 11. This CDR3 spans 15 amino acids. In DNA form, the CDR3 reads TGCAGCGTTAACCTACGCGGGACAGGGATCTACGAGCAGTACTTC. Translating it yields CSVNLRGTGIYEQYF.

The chain is built from TRBV9 and TRBJ2-4; 11 bases fit TRBD2. After removal of 3 bases from V and 0 bases from J, the junction contained 5 bases not matched to a gene. The CDR3 has 17 amino acids. CDR1 is SGDLS and CDR2 is YYNGEE in the germline V gene. CDR3 protein: CASSALAGDLAKNIQYF. The CDR3 nucleotides are TGTGCCAGCAGCGCACTAGCGGGGGATCTAGCCAAAAACATTCAGTACTTC.

This chain links TRBV29-1 with TRBJ2-3; 12 nucleotides line up with TRBD2. Per germline, CDR1 SQVTM and CDR2 ANQGSEA. This CDR3 spans 16 amino acids. V was clipped by 4 bases and J by 0 bases; unmatched bases: 5. The CDR3 DNA follows: TGCAGCGTTGGGGCAGGACTAGCGGGAAGCACAGATACGCAGTATTTT. Encoded protein: CSVGAGLAGSTDTQYF.

The rearrangement links TRBV10-3 to TRBJ1-1, with TRBD1 matching 7 bases. CDR1 ENHRY and CDR2 SYGVKD come from the germline V gene. J lost 6 bases, V lost 9 bases, and 10 bases had no gene match. This CDR3 has 13 amino acids. The CDR3 sequence is CAILTGAGAEAFF. In DNA, the CDR3 is TGTGCCATTTTAACAGGGGCTGGTGCTGAAGCTTTCTTT.

J is TRBJ1-1 and V is TRBV18, with D unresolved. V lost 2 bases and J 3 bases, leaving 10 bases between the germline ends. The CDR3 loop spans 14 amino acids. CDR1 and CDR2 (germline): KGHSH, LQKENI. CDR3 in DNA: TGTGCCAGCTCACCATTGGTAAGAGACACTGAAGCTTTCTTT. Protein: CASSPLVRDTEAFF. Complete variable domain (other parts from reference TRBV18 and TRBJ1-1): NAGVMQNPRHLVRRRGQEARLRCSPMKGHSHVYWYRQLPEEGLKFMVYLQKENIIDESGMPKERFSAEFPKEGPSILRIQQVVRGDSAAYFCASSPLVRDTEAFFGQGTRLTVV.

The chain is built from TRBV11-2 and TRBJ2-2; D gene unclear. Germline V gene lookup returns CDR1 SGHAT and CDR2 FQNNGV. The CDR3 length is 13 residues. Trimming removed 8 bases from V and 4 bases from J, with 11 bases in between. The CDR3 spells CASGTISTGELFF. CDR3 in DNA: TGTGCCAGCGGCACCATTTCCACCGGGGAGCTGTTTTTT. The full variable domain, with the rest looked up from reference TRBV11-2 and TRBJ2-2, is EAGVAQSPRYKIIEKRQSVAFWCNPISGHATLYWYQQILGQGPKLLIQFQNNGVVDDSQLPKDRFSAERLKGVDSTLKIQPAKLEDSAVYLCASGTISTGELFFGEGSRLTVL.

V is TRBV5-4 and J is TRBJ1-2; TRBD1 matches 8 bases. J gave up 4 bases and V 4 bases, and 3 bases lay outside the gene matches. The CDR3 spans 13 residues. CDR1 and CDR2 (germline): SGHNT, YYREEE (reference sequence). The CDR3, as DNA: TGTGCCAGCAGCCTGGACAGGGTCTATGGCTACACCTTC. Protein product: CASSLDRVYGYTF.

The rearrangement links TRBV2 to TRBJ1-2, with TRBD1 matching over 8 bases. The V gene's germline CDR1 is SNHLY and CDR2 FYNNEI. The CDR3 totals 14 residues. V was clipped by 6 bases and J by 3 bases; unmatched bases: 6. CDR3 DNA: TGTGCCAGCAGCGGGCAGGGGGCGGACTATGGCTACACCTTC. Translation gives CASSGQGADYGYTF.